The table lists the clone carrying this T cell receptor beta chain with a few counts. The sample comes from a study of blood T cell repertoires in COVID-19. Across the study: Samples taken during acute and convalescent COVID-19 were collected in the United States, Italy and Spain. Sample material is recorded as cDNA or gDNA derived from T cells, B-cell-depleted T cells, or PBMCs.

This CDR3 spans 15 amino acids. The V end lost 0 bases, the J end lost 5 bases, and 12 bases lay between the germline ends. Germline CDR1 and CDR2: SGHRS and YFSETQ. Assay used: immunoSEQ multiplex PCR; TCRdb lists only in-frame clones, some missing. The sample contains some 250,000 clones, around 85% of which appear only once. The chain uses TRBV5-1 and TRBJ2-1; D is perhaps TRBD1 (5 bases). The sequencing sample was made of peripheral blood. This sequence originates from a woman older than 75 with acute or convalescent COVID-19. The CDR3 reads CASSLGQGYNNEQFF. Here the CDR3 DNA reads TGCGCCAGCAGCTTGGGGCAGGGATACAACAATGAGCAGTTCTTC.